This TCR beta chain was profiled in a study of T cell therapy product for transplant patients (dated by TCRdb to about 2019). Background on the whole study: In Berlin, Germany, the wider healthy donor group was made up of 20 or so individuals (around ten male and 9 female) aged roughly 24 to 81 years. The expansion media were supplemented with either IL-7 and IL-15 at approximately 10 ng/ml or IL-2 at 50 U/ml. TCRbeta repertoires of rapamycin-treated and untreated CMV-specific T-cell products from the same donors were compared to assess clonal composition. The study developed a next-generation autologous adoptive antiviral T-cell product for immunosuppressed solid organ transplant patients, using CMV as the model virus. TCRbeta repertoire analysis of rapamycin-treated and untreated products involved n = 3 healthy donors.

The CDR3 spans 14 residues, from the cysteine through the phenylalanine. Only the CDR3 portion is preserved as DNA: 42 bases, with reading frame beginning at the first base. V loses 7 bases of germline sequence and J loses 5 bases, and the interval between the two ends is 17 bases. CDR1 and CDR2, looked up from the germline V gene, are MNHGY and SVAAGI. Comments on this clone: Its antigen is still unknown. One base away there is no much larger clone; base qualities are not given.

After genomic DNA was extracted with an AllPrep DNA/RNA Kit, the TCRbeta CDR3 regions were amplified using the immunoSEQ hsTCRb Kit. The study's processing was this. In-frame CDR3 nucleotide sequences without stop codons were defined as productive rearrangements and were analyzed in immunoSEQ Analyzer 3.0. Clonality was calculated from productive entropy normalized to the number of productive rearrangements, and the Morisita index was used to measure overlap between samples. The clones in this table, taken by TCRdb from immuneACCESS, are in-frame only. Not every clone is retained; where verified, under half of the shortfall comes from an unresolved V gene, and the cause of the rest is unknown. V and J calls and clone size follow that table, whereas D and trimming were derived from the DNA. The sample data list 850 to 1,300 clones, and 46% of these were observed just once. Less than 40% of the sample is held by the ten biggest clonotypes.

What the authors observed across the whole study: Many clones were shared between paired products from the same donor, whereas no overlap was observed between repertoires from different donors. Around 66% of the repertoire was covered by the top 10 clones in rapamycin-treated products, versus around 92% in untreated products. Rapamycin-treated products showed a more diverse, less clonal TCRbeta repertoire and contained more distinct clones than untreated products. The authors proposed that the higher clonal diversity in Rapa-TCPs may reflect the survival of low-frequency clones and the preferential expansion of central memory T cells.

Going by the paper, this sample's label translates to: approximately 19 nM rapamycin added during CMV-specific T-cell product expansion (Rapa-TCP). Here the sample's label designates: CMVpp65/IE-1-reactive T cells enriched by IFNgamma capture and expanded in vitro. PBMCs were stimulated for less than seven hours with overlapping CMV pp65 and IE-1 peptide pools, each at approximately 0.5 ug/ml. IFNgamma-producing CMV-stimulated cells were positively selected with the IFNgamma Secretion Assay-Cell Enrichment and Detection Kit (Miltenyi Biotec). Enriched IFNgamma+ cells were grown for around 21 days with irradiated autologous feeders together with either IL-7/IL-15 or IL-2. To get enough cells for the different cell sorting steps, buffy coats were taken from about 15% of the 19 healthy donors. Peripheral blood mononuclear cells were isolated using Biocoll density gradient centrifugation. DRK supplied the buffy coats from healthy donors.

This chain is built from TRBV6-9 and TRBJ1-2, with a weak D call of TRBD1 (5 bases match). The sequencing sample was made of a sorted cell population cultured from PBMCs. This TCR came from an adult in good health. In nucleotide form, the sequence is TGTGCCAGCATGGGGGGAAGGGGAGAATATGGCTACACCTTC. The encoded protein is CASMGGRGEYGYTF.